The source of this TCR beta chain is a study of cytomegalovirus exposure and HLA in healthy donors. Study background: The Caucasian-associated ancestry cluster held under 90% of 398 genotyped donors. Study findings and constraints: Later analysis indicated greater clonal expansion among HLA-associated TCR beta chains than among equally common other chains. Later on, a genetic analysis was performed. It linked a missense variant in DCLRE1C with V- and J-gene trimming of TCR beta.

To note about this clone: Its target is unknown.

There are 10 residues in the CDR3. Trimming removed 9 bases at V and 7 bases at J, with 8 bases between. Germline V lookup: CDR1 SGHRS, CDR2 YFSETQ. PCR was performed using 60 Vbeta and 13 Jbeta primers. Authors' analysis steps: A later analysis counted some 87 million unique TCR beta chains, around 10 million shared. Libraries were prepared by immunoSEQ multiplex PCR; TCRdb keeps only in-frame clonotypes and omits some of them. V and J calls and clone size follow that table, whereas D and trimming were derived from the DNA. The sample lists 85,000 to 100,000 clones, approximately 77% seen once, with 4.5% to 6% in the top ten.

The TCR sequence derives from a woman in her thirties or forties in good health and CMV-seronegative. The source material was PBMCs. The chain employs TRBV5-1 and TRBJ1-5; D is unclear. In DNA, the CDR3 is TGCGCCACCCAGCGGCAGCCCCAGCATTTT. Translating gives CATQRQPQHF. The full variable domain, rest sourced from reference TRBV5-1 and TRBJ1-5, is KAGVTQTPRYLIKTRGQQVTLSCSPISGHRSVSWYQQTPGQGLQFLFEYFSETQRNKGNFPGRFSGRQFSNSRSEMNVSTLELGDSALYLCATQRQPQHFGDGTRLSIL.